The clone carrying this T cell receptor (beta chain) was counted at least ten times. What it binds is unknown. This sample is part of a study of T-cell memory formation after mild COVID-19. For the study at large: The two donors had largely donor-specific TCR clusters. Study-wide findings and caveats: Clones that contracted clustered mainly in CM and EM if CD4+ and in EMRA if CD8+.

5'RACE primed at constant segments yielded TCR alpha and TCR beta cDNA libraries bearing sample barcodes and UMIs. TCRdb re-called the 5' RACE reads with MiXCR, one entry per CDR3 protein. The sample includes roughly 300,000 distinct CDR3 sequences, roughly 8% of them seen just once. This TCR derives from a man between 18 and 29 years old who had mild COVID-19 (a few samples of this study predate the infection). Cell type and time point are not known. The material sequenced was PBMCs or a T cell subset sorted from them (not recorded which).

CDR3 sequence (DNA): TGTGCCAGTAGCAGACCGGGACAGTCCTACAATGAGCAGTTCTTC. This sequence encodes CASSRPGQSYNEQFF. The chain combines TRBV6-2 or TRBV6-3 with TRBJ2-1; the match to TRBD1 covers 7 bases. The CDR3 spans 15 residues. Germline lookup yields CDR1 MNHEY and CDR2 SVGEGT. V was pared by 9 bases and J by 1 base, with 9 bases of the junction left unmatched.